This TCR beta chain was captured by sequencing in a study of blood T cells in healthy people across ages. Points from the study as a whole: Correlation between TCR beta diversity and naive T cell percentage was strong. Diversity of TCR beta per million T cells declined in a roughly linear way with age. Fewer expanded clones and more diversity marked long-lived versus aged donors. Any conclusive comparison of naive versus antigen-experienced cells was prevented by using unsorted PBMCs.

This clonotype has ten or more counts. The antigen remains unidentified. The use of a sample-barcoded 5' primer and a J-beta primer mix characterized a second PCR of roughly 6 to 12 cycles. Using its own MiXCR run on the 5' RACE reads, TCRdb lists one record per CDR3 protein. This sample carries some 700,000 distinct CDR3 sequences, roughly 47% of them seen once, and the ten largest clones take less than 25%. The CDR3 is 12 residues long. CDR1 and CDR2 (germline): LGHNA, YSLEER. V lost 3 bases, J lost 8 bases, and 7 bases lay in between. The sequencing sample was made of blood. The clonotype comes from a woman aged 55-69 years in good health. The V call is TRBV4-3, the J call TRBJ1-4; no clear D. The CDR3 protein is CASSQSLEKLFF. CDR3 in DNA: TGCGCCAGCAGCCAGAGTCTCGAAAAACTGTTTTTT.